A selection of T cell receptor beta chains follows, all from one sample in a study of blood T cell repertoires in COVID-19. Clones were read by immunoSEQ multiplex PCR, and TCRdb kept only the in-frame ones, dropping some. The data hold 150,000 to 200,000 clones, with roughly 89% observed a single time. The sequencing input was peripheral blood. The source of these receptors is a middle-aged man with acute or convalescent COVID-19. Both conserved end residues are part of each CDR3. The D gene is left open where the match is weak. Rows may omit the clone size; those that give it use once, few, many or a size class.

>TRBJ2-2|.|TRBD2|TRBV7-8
CASSSRAAGRTGELFF
TGTGCCAGCAGTTCCCGGGCAGCGGGGCGAACCGGGGAGCTGTTTTTT
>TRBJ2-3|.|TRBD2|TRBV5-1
CASSSTSGGIDTQYF
TGCGCCAGCAGCTCGACTAGCGGGGGTATTGATACGCAGTATTTT
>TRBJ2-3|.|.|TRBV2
CASSDPGDTDTQYF
TGTGCCAGCAGTGACCCGGGGGACACAGATACGCAGTATTTT
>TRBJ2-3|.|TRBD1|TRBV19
CASSTTGAMTDTQYF
TGTGCCAGTAGTACCACAGGGGCAATGACAGATACGCAGTATTTT
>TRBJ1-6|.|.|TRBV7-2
CASSLGGYNSPLHF
TGTGCCAGCAGCTTAGGAGGGTATAATTCACCCCTCCACTTT
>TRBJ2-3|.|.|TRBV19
CASSPRVAAVVTDTQYF
TGTGCCAGTAGTCCCCGGGTAGCGGCGGTCGTCACAGATACGCAGTATTTT
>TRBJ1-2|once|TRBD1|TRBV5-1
CASSPQGAADYGYTF
TGCGCCAGCAGCCCTCAGGGGGCGGCTGACTATGGCTACACCTTC
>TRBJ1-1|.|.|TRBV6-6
CASSPQGTEAFF
TGTGCCAGCAGTCCTCAGGGGACTGAAGCTTTCTTT
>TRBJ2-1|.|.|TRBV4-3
CASSQDFMSASFQWQFF
TGCGCCAGCAGCCAAGATTTCATGAGTGCTAGCTTTCAATGGCAGTTCTTC
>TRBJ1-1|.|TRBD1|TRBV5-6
CASSSRDRGRTEAFF
TGTGCCAGCAGCTCGAGGGACAGGGGGCGTACTGAAGCTTTCTTT
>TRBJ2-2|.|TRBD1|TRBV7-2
CASSFDRVPGELFF
TGTGCCAGCAGCTTCGACAGGGTTCCCGGGGAGCTGTTTTTT
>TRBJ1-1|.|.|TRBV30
CAWGTGMNTEAFF
TGTGCCTGGGGAACAGGAATGAACACTGAAGCTTTCTTT
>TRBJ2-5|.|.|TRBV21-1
CAKMTKPGETQYF
TGTGCCAAGATGACAAAGCCGGGGGAGACCCAGTACTTC
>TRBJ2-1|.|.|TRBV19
CASSIVGGITGDEQFF
TGTGCCAGTAGTATAGTGGGGGGTATTACCGGCGATGAGCAGTTCTTC
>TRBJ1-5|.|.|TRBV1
CTSSQPLHRGDSNQPQHF
TGCACCAGCAGCCAACCACTACACAGGGGAGATAGCAATCAGCCCCAGCATTTT
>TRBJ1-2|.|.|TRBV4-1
CASSQGTAIPYGYTF
TGCGCCAGCAGCCAAGGGACAGCCATCCCCTATGGCTACACCTTC
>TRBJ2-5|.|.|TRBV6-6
CASSYRNPGTETQYF
TGTGCCAGCAGTTACCGGAACCCGGGTACGGAGACCCAGTACTTC
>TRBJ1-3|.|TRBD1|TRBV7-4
CASSPRTGFGNTIYF
TGTGCCAGCAGCCCCCGGACAGGTTTTGGAAACACCATATATTTT
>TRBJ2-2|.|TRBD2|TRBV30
CAWRFALAGGKNTGELFF
TGTGCCTGGAGGTTTGCTCTAGCGGGGGGGAAAAACACCGGGGAGCTGTTTTTT
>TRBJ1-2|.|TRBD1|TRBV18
CASSPLTGNYGYTF
TGTGCCAGCTCACCTCTGACAGGGAACTATGGCTACACCTTC
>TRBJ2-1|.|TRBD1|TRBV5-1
CASSGTGGLNEQFF
TGCGCCAGCAGCGGGACAGGGGGCTTGAATGAGCAGTTCTTC
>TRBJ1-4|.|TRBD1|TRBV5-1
CASSGQGAPGEKLFF
TGCGCCAGCAGCGGTCAGGGGGCGCCTGGTGAAAAACTGTTTTTT
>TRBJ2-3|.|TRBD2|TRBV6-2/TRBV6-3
CASSTRSGGGITSTDTQYF
TGTGCCAGCAGTACCCGGAGCGGGGGGGGGATCACTAGCACAGATACGCAGTATTTT
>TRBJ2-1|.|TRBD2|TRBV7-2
CASSFSGSSYNEQFF
TGTGCCAGCAGCTTTAGCGGGAGCTCCTACAATGAGCAGTTCTTC
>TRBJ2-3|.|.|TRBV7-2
CASSLQGTDTQYF
TGTGCCAGCAGCTTACAGGGCACAGATACGCAGTATTTT
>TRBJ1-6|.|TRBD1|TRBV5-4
CASSNSWTGDSYNSPLHF
TGTGCCAGCAGTAATTCTTGGACAGGGGATTCCTATAATTCACCCCTCCACTTT
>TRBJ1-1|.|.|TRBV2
CASSVQGRGEAFF
TGTGCCAGCAGTGTCCAGGGCAGGGGTGAAGCTTTCTTT
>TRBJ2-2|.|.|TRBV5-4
CASSLVGLGTGELFF
TGTGCCAGCAGCTTGGTCGGGTTGGGCACCGGGGAGCTGTTTTTT
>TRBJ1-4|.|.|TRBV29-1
CSVAGGEILNEKLFF
TGCAGCGTCGCCGGGGGGGAGATACTAAATGAAAAACTGTTTTTT
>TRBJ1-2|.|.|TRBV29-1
CSVDIDYGYTF
TGCAGCGTTGATATCGACTATGGCTACACCTTC
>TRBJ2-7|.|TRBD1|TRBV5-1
CASSLGDRGEQYF
TGCGCCAGCAGCCTAGGGGACAGGGGCGAGCAGTACTTC
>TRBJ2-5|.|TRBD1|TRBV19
CASSRQGQETQYF
TGTGCCAGTTCTAGACAGGGCCAAGAGACCCAGTACTTC
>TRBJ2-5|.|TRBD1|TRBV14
CASSQGTGGGETQYF
TGTGCCAGCAGCCAAGGGACAGGGGGAGGAGAGACCCAGTACTTC
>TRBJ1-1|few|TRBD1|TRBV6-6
CASSSGQENTEAFF
TGTGCCAGCAGTTCGGGACAGGAAAACACTGAAGCTTTCTTT
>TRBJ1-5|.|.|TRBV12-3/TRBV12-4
CASARRGNQPQHF
TGTGCCAGCGCCAGGCGCGGGAATCAGCCCCAGCATTTT
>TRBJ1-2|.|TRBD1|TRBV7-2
CASSFGQGPTLNYGYTF
TGTGCCAGCAGCTTCGGACAGGGCCCAACCTTAAACTATGGCTACACCTTC
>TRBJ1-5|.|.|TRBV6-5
CASHTGMGNQPQHF
TGTGCCAGTCATACAGGGATGGGAAATCAGCCCCAGCATTTT
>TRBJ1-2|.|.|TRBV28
CASSQTGNHGYTF
TGTGCCAGCAGTCAAACAGGGAATCATGGCTACACCTTC
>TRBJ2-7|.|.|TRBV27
CASSFGQSYEQYF
TGTGCCAGCAGTTTTGGACAATCCTACGAGCAGTACTTC
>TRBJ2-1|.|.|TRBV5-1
CASSLRSGSGEQFF
TGCGCCAGCAGCTTGAGGTCGGGGTCTGGTGAGCAGTTCTTC
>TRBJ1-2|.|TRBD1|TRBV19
CASSRSGGGYTF
TGTGCCAGTAGTAGGTCAGGGGGAGGCTACACCTTC
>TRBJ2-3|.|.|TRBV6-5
CASSYRGFSTDTQYF
TGTGCCAGCAGTTATCGGGGGTTTAGCACAGATACGCAGTATTTT
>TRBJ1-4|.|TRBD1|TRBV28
CASSLLGQGGEKLFF
TGTGCCAGCAGTTTATTGGGACAGGGAGGTGAAAAACTGTTTTTT
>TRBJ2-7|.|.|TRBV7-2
CASSLGWGNSYEQYF
TGTGCCAGCAGCTTGGGGTGGGGCAACTCCTACGAGCAGTACTTC
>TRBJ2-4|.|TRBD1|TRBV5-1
CASSYTTGGSDIQYF
TGCGCCAGCAGCTACACGACAGGGGGCTCAGACATTCAGTACTTC
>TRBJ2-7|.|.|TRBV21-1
CASSKVKPSGAYYEQYF
TGTGCCAGCAGCAAAGTAAAGCCTAGCGGGGCCTACTACGAGCAGTACTTC
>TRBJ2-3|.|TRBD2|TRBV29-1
CSVDVGGGADTQYF
TGCAGCGTTGATGTTGGCGGGGGTGCAGATACGCAGTATTTT
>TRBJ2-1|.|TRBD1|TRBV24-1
CATSRSGTGRNEQFF
TGTGCCACCAGTCGCTCCGGGACAGGGCGCAATGAGCAGTTCTTC
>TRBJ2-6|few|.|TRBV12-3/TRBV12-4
CASRSSGANVLTF
TGTGCCAGCAGATCTAGTGGGGCCAACGTCCTGACTTTC
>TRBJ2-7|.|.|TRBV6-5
CASSLSQALTYEQYF
TGTGCCAGCAGTTTGAGCCAGGCCCTTACCTACGAGCAGTACTTC
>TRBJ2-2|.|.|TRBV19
CASSSWRYTGELFF
TGTGCCAGTTCTAGCTGGAGATACACCGGGGAGCTGTTTTTT
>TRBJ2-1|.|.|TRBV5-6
CASSGGGYNEQFF
TGTGCCAGCAGCGGGGGAGGTTACAATGAGCAGTTCTTC
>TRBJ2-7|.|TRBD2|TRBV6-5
CASRLAGRYEQYF
TGTGCCAGCAGACTAGCGGGACGATACGAGCAGTACTTC
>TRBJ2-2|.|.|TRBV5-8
CASSLIVMEANTGELFF
TGTGCCAGCAGCTTGATAGTTATGGAGGCGAACACCGGGGAGCTGTTTTTT